Listed below are T cell receptor beta chains from one sample, sequenced in a study of beta chain features in type 1 diabetes. Measured with immunoSEQ multiplex PCR; TCRdb has only the in-frame clones, and not every one. The table shows 450,000 to 600,000 clones, with around 30% occurring only once. The sample comprised naive CD4+ T cells from blood. The receptors come from a man aged 18 to 35 in good health. CDR3s include the opening cysteine and the closing phenylalanine or tryptophan. The D gene is left open where the match is weak. Clone sizes are given selectively: once, few, many, or a class where the clone is expanded.

d_call: .; j_call: TRBJ2-7; v_call: TRBV21-1; clone_size: .; cdr3_nt: TGTGCCAGCAGCAAAGGAAAGTGGGTAGGCGAGCAGTACTTC; cdr3_aa: CASSKGKWVGEQYF
d_call: TRBD1; j_call: TRBJ2-5; v_call: TRBV7-2; clone_size: .; cdr3_nt: TGTGCCAGCAGCCTTGGACAGGGACAAGAGACCCAGTACTTC; cdr3_aa: CASSLGQGQETQYF
d_call: .; j_call: TRBJ1-2; v_call: TRBV9; clone_size: .; cdr3_nt: TGTGCCAGCAGCCGGGGGCTTAACTATGGCTACACCTTC; cdr3_aa: CASSRGLNYGYTF
d_call: .; j_call: TRBJ2-4; v_call: TRBV9; clone_size: few; cdr3_nt: TGTGCCAGCAGCGTAGGCGGGACCAAAAACATTCAGTACTTC; cdr3_aa: CASSVGGTKNIQYF
d_call: .; j_call: TRBJ2-7; v_call: TRBV4-2; clone_size: few; cdr3_nt: TGTGCCAGCAGCCAAGATCAGGAGGGACCGCGGGAGCAGTACTTC; cdr3_aa: CASSQDQEGPREQYF
d_call: .; j_call: TRBJ1-3; v_call: TRBV30; clone_size: .; cdr3_nt: TGTGCCTGGAGTAACCGTTACTACAGGGAACCCTACTCCTACTCTGGAAACACCATATATTTT; cdr3_aa: CAWSNRYYREPYSYSGNTIYF
d_call: .; j_call: TRBJ2-1; v_call: TRBV6-5; clone_size: .; cdr3_nt: TGTGCCAGCAGAAGTTACCCCCATCTCCACAATGAGCAGTTCTTC; cdr3_aa: CASRSYPHLHNEQFF
d_call: .; j_call: TRBJ2-5; v_call: TRBV10-3; clone_size: .; cdr3_nt: TGTGCCATCAGTGAGTTCATGACAGTCCAAGAGACCCAGTACTTC; cdr3_aa: CAISEFMTVQETQYF
d_call: TRBD2; j_call: TRBJ2-1; v_call: TRBV9; clone_size: .; cdr3_nt: TGTGCCAGCAGCGTAGGCGGGGGGAAGTACAATGAGCAGTTCTTC; cdr3_aa: CASSVGGGKYNEQFF
d_call: .; j_call: TRBJ2-7; v_call: TRBV7-2; clone_size: few; cdr3_nt: TGTGCCAGCAGCCGGAGGAGCTCCTACGAGCAGTACTTC; cdr3_aa: CASSRRSSYEQYF
d_call: TRBD1; j_call: TRBJ2-1; v_call: TRBV30; clone_size: .; cdr3_nt: TGTGCCTGGAGTTTCGGCTGGGGACAGGGATACAATGAGCAGTTCTTC; cdr3_aa: CAWSFGWGQGYNEQFF
d_call: .; j_call: TRBJ1-2; v_call: TRBV10-3; clone_size: few; cdr3_nt: TGTGCCATCAGTGACCGCAGCCTTTATGGCTACACCTTC; cdr3_aa: CAISDRSLYGYTF
d_call: .; j_call: TRBJ2-3; v_call: TRBV29-1; clone_size: .; cdr3_nt: TGCAGCGTTGAGGGGGGTACAGGTGGAGATACGCAGTATTTT; cdr3_aa: CSVEGGTGGDTQYF
d_call: .; j_call: TRBJ1-1; v_call: TRBV30; clone_size: .; cdr3_nt: TGTGCCTGGAACAAAGACTGGAGTCAGAGTTACACTGAAGCTTTCTTT; cdr3_aa: CAWNKDWSQSYTEAFF
d_call: .; j_call: TRBJ1-3; v_call: TRBV30; clone_size: .; cdr3_nt: TGTGCCTGGAGTGTACGAGGGGGAAACACCATATATTTT; cdr3_aa: CAWSVRGGNTIYF
d_call: .; j_call: TRBJ1-2; v_call: TRBV25-1; clone_size: .; cdr3_nt: TGTGCCAGCACCGGGAATATCCATGGCTACACCTTC; cdr3_aa: CASTGNIHGYTF
d_call: .; j_call: TRBJ2-4; v_call: TRBV25-1; clone_size: few; cdr3_nt: TGTGCCAGCAGTGATGCTCGGACGGCCTCTTGGAACATTCAGTACTTC; cdr3_aa: CASSDARTASWNIQYF
d_call: .; j_call: TRBJ2-3; v_call: TRBV7-2; clone_size: .; cdr3_nt: TGTGCCAGCACTCTTTTGGCGTGGACGGTGACAGATACGCAGTATTTT; cdr3_aa: CASTLLAWTVTDTQYF
d_call: TRBD1; j_call: TRBJ2-4; v_call: TRBV30; clone_size: few; cdr3_nt: TGTGCCTGGACCGGTCGTGGGACAGAGAACATTCAGTACTTC; cdr3_aa: CAWTGRGTENIQYF
d_call: .; j_call: TRBJ1-1; v_call: TRBV20-1; clone_size: .; cdr3_nt: TGCAGTGCGGGGTTAAACACTGAAGCTTTCTTT; cdr3_aa: CSAGLNTEAFF
d_call: .; j_call: TRBJ2-5; v_call: TRBV30; clone_size: .; cdr3_nt: TGTGCCTGGAGGAAGGGGGTATCCCGGGAGACCCAGTACTTC; cdr3_aa: CAWRKGVSRETQYF
d_call: .; j_call: TRBJ2-3; v_call: TRBV7-9; clone_size: few; cdr3_nt: TGTGCCAGCAGCTTGGCTAGCAACACAGATACGCAGTATTTT; cdr3_aa: CASSLASNTDTQYF
d_call: TRBD1; j_call: TRBJ1-2; v_call: TRBV7-3; clone_size: .; cdr3_nt: TGTGCCAGCGGAACAGGGGAGGTTGGCTACACCTTC; cdr3_aa: CASGTGEVGYTF
d_call: TRBD1; j_call: TRBJ1-2; v_call: TRBV7-8; clone_size: .; cdr3_nt: TGTGCCAGCAGCCCGGACAGGGCTAACTATGGCTACACCTTC; cdr3_aa: CASSPDRANYGYTF
d_call: TRBD2; j_call: TRBJ2-3; v_call: TRBV2; clone_size: few; cdr3_nt: TGTGCCAGCCCGAGCGGGAGGAGCACAGATACGCAGTATTTT; cdr3_aa: CASPSGRSTDTQYF
d_call: TRBD2; j_call: TRBJ2-5; v_call: TRBV28; clone_size: few; cdr3_nt: TGTGCCAGCAGCCTCCGCGGGGCGGTAGCGGGAGGCCCACTGACCCAGTACTTC; cdr3_aa: CASSLRGAVAGGPLTQYF
d_call: TRBD2; j_call: TRBJ2-5; v_call: TRBV29-1; clone_size: few; cdr3_nt: TGCAGCGTTGTGGGACTAGCGGGAGGGCGTGGGGGAGAGACCCAGTACTTC; cdr3_aa: CSVVGLAGGRGGETQYF
d_call: .; j_call: TRBJ1-2; v_call: TRBV7-2; clone_size: .; cdr3_nt: TGTGCCAGCAGCACCTCACAGGGAGTTTATAATGGCTACACCTTC; cdr3_aa: CASSTSQGVYNGYTF
d_call: TRBD2; j_call: TRBJ2-5; v_call: TRBV5-6; clone_size: .; cdr3_nt: TGTGCCAGCAGCTACGCGGGAGGGCTCCAAGAGACCCAGTACTTC; cdr3_aa: CASSYAGGLQETQYF
d_call: .; j_call: TRBJ2-6; v_call: TRBV29-1; clone_size: few; cdr3_nt: TGCAGCGTTGCGGAGAGAGGGGCCAACGTCCTGACTTTC; cdr3_aa: CSVAERGANVLTF
d_call: .; j_call: TRBJ2-5; v_call: TRBV7-9; clone_size: .; cdr3_nt: TGTGCCAGCAGCCCGGGTTGGAGGGCCCCGCGGCGAGAGACCCAGTACTTC; cdr3_aa: CASSPGWRAPRRETQYF
d_call: .; j_call: TRBJ2-1; v_call: TRBV7-9; clone_size: few; cdr3_nt: TGTGCCAGCAGCCCCGACCTTGTGGCAGCCTCCAGGGGGTTCTTC; cdr3_aa: CASSPDLVAASRGFF
d_call: .; j_call: TRBJ2-3; v_call: TRBV4-2; clone_size: few; cdr3_nt: TGTGCCAGCGGGTCTGGTGACACAGATACGCAGTATTTT; cdr3_aa: CASGSGDTDTQYF
d_call: .; j_call: TRBJ2-1; v_call: TRBV5-4; clone_size: .; cdr3_nt: TGTGCCAGCGATGAAACAGCCCTCGGGGGTGAGCAGTTCTTC; cdr3_aa: CASDETALGGEQFF
d_call: .; j_call: TRBJ2-3; v_call: TRBV7-6; clone_size: .; cdr3_nt: TGTGCCAGCAATGGGGTGACAGATACGCAGTATTTT; cdr3_aa: CASNGVTDTQYF
d_call: .; j_call: TRBJ2-2; v_call: TRBV30; clone_size: .; cdr3_nt: TGTGCCTGGAGTGGTCCGTATTACCACACCGGGGAGCTGTTTTTT; cdr3_aa: CAWSGPYYHTGELFF
d_call: .; j_call: TRBJ2-1; v_call: TRBV5-1; clone_size: .; cdr3_nt: TGCGCCAGCAGCTTGGAACAGGTAGACTACAATGAGCAGTTCTTC; cdr3_aa: CASSLEQVDYNEQFF
d_call: .; j_call: TRBJ2-3; v_call: TRBV21-1; clone_size: .; cdr3_nt: TGTGCCAGCACCCACCATCTACAGGAGAGCACAGATACGCAGTATTTT; cdr3_aa: CASTHHLQESTDTQYF
d_call: .; j_call: TRBJ2-3; v_call: TRBV4-3; clone_size: .; cdr3_nt: TGCGCCAGCAGCCAAGTAACGGGAACAGATACGCAGTATTTT; cdr3_aa: CASSQVTGTDTQYF
d_call: .; j_call: TRBJ2-1; v_call: TRBV29-1; clone_size: few; cdr3_nt: TGCAGCGTTGCAGGGTCCGTTGGAAATGAGCAGTTCTTC; cdr3_aa: CSVAGSVGNEQFF
d_call: TRBD2; j_call: TRBJ2-2; v_call: TRBV9; clone_size: .; cdr3_nt: TGTGCCAGCAGCGTGGGACCTCCGGGACTAGGCACCGGGGAGCTGTTTTTT; cdr3_aa: CASSVGPPGLGTGELFF
d_call: .; j_call: TRBJ2-7; v_call: TRBV18; clone_size: .; cdr3_nt: TGTGCCAGCTCACCGGGGCAGTCCTACGAGCAGTACTTC; cdr3_aa: CASSPGQSYEQYF
d_call: .; j_call: TRBJ2-5; v_call: TRBV6-5; clone_size: few; cdr3_nt: TGTGCCAGCAGTTACTCTGTGGAGGAAGAGACCCAGTACTTC; cdr3_aa: CASSYSVEEETQYF
d_call: TRBD1; j_call: TRBJ2-7; v_call: TRBV2; clone_size: .; cdr3_nt: TGTGCCAGCAGGGACAGGGAAGTGAGCGAGCAGTACTTC; cdr3_aa: CASRDREVSEQYF
d_call: .; j_call: TRBJ2-7; v_call: TRBV7-9; clone_size: few; cdr3_nt: TGTGCCAGCAGCTTAGGGCTAGCTTCTACCTACGAGCAGTACTTC; cdr3_aa: CASSLGLASTYEQYF